Below are 18 T cell receptor beta chains sequenced from a single sample in a study of OX40 agonist ivuxolimab in advanced cancers. The table came from immunoSEQ multiplex PCR; TCRdb's copy has only in-frame clones and leaves some out. Here the sample spans around 66,000 clones, approximately 90% being singletons. The specimen was CD4+ or CD8+ T cells sorted from blood, collected in a trial of the OX40 agonist ivuxolimab. Receptors were obtained from an adult with an advanced solid tumor such as melanoma, head and neck, liver or kidney cancer.

The CDR3 spells CASSSGQASNQPQHF. As DNA, the CDR3 is TGTGCCAGCAGCTCGGGACAGGCTAGCAATCAGCCCCAGCATTTT. The genes are TRBV6-5 and TRBJ1-5, with 8 bases identical to TRBD1. The V gene end was trimmed by 6 bases and the J gene end by 0 bases; junction bases not matched to a gene: 4. The CDR3 has 15 residues. CDR1 MNHEY and CDR2 SVGAGI come from the germline V gene.

This rearrangement joins TRBV6-5 to TRBJ1-1; 7 positions agree with TRBD1. Germline CDR1 reads MNHEY; CDR2 reads SVGAGI. This CDR3 comprises 14 residues. V dropped 5 bases and J dropped 3; count of bases not matched to a gene: 6. CDR3 nucleotide sequence: TGTGCCAGCAGTGTGACAGGGTTTGACACTGAAGCTTTCTTT. Protein sequence: CASSVTGFDTEAFF.

This chain connects TRBV11-1 to TRBJ2-1; D is possibly TRBD1 or TRBD2 (5 bases each). Trimming pared 1 base from V and 0 bases from J, leaving 10 bases between. CDR3 length equals 16 residues. Germline assignment: CDR1 SGHAT and CDR2 FQDESV (reference sequence). The CDR3, as DNA: TGTGCCAGCAGCTTAGTCGCCGGGACCTCCTACAATGAGCAGTTCTTC. Protein: CASSLVAGTSYNEQFF.

Turning to this clone: Its ends do not fully match the called genes, so a read error is possible. The V and J genes are TRBV18 and TRBJ2-1, with D perhaps TRBD1 (6 bases). Germline V gene data show CDR1 as KGHSH and CDR2 as LQKENI. This CDR3 region has 12 residues. The CDR3 here is CASSPVDSTLLF. The CDR3 nucleotides are TGTGCCAGCTCACCCGTGGACAGCACCCTCCTCTTC.

This chain uses TRBV2 with TRBJ2-1; tentatively, D is TRBD1 (7 bases). This CDR3 has 16 amino acids. In germline, CDR1 is SNHLY, CDR2 FYNNEI. Deletions cut 7 bases from V and 4 bases from J, with 20 bases between. CDR3 sequence (DNA): TGTGCCAGCACCGAAGGGGGCCTGGGGGGTTACAATGAGCAGTTCTTC. Translation gives CASTEGGLGGYNEQFF. Variable domain in full (rest from reference TRBV2 and TRBJ2-1): EPEVTQTPSHQVTQMGQEVILRCVPISNHLYFYWYRQILGQKVEFLVSFYNNEISEKSEIFDDQFSVERPDGSNFTLKIRSTKLEDSAMYFCASTEGGLGGYNEQFFGPGTRLTVL.

The V call is TRBV18, the J call TRBJ2-1, with TRBD2 identical over 10 bases. Trimming cost V 4 bases and J 2 bases; bases outside gene matches: 5. The CDR3 consists of 16 residues. Germline-derived CDR1 and CDR2 are KGHSH and LQKENI. The CDR3 here is CASSLLAGETYNEQFF. CDR3 nucleotide sequence: TGTGCCAGCTCACTCCTAGCGGGGGAAACCTACAATGAGCAGTTCTTC.

This chain joins TRBV7-3 and TRBJ2-5; TRBD1 is a possible D gene (5 bases). In germline, CDR1 is SGHTA, CDR2 FQGTGA. CDR3 size: 15 residues. With 2 bases removed from V and 4 bases from J, the gap between germline ends came to 14 bases. The CDR3 DNA follows: TGTGCCAGCAGCTTAGGGCAGGGTACATCAGAGACCCAGTACTTC. Translated: CASSLGQGTSETQYF.

The chain uses TRBV28 and TRBJ1-5; D is ambiguous. In germline, CDR1 is MDHEN, CDR2 SYDVKM. Between the trimmed V and J ends, which lost 7 bases and 2 bases, there was a span of 9 bases. The length of the CDR3 is 13 residues. DNA of the CDR3: TGTGCCAGCATGCCTCGGGGCAATCAGCCCCAGCATTTT. Translating gives CASMPRGNQPQHF.

This clone was recorded only once. The V and J genes are TRBV7-3 and TRBJ2-1; 8 nucleotides match TRBD2. The CDR3 loop spans 16 amino acids. Germline V gene data show CDR1 as SGHTA and CDR2 as FQGTGA. J lost 6 bases, V lost 5 bases, and 12 bases had no gene match. The CDR3 nucleotides read TGTGCCAGCAGCACGGGACCGGGACTAGACTCCAATGAGCAGTTCTTC. Residues: CASSTGPGLDSNEQFF.

V usage is TRBV5-4 and J usage is TRBJ2-5, with D perhaps assigned TRBD1 or TRBD2 (6 bases each). V dropped 2 bases and J dropped 4 bases, with 12 bases sitting between them. The V gene's germline CDR1 is SGHNT and CDR2 YYREEE (reference sequence). There are 14 residues in the CDR3. CDR3 amino acids: CASSFPGARETQYF. DNA for the CDR3: TGTGCCAGCAGCTTCCCGGGGGCTCGAGAGACCCAGTACTTC.

This clone has a handful of counts. The rearrangement links TRBV7-2 to TRBJ2-7; no reliable D call. Germline lookup yields CDR1 SGHTA and CDR2 FQGNSA. Trimming pared 4 bases from V and 6 bases from J, leaving 7 bases between. The CDR3 has 11 amino acids. In DNA, the CDR3 is TGTGCCAGCAGCTGGGGATCCGAGCAGTACTTC. Protein sequence: CASSWGSEQYF.

This chain joins TRBV2 and TRBJ1-4, with 8 bases lining up with TRBD1. The CDR3 is made up of 15 amino acids. After removal of 4 bases from V and 5 bases from J, the junction contained 6 bases not matched to a gene. Germline loops: CDR1 SNHLY, CDR2 FYNNEI. CDR3 nucleotides: TGTGCCAGCAGTGCCCCAGGGGGCGCGAATGAAAAACTGTTTTTT. Translating it yields CASSAPGGANEKLFF.

The rearrangement links TRBV7-2 to TRBJ2-7; D is undetermined. CDR3 length equals 11 residues. V lost 2 bases and J lost 3, with 2 bases in between. Germline V CDR1 and CDR2: SGHTA, FQGNSA. The CDR3 loop is CASSLYYEQYF. The CDR3, as DNA: TGTGCCAGCAGCTTATACTACGAGCAGTACTTC.

The genes are TRBV29-1 and TRBJ2-7, with 7 bases identical to TRBD1. Unmatched junction bases numbered 9, after V lost 7 bases and J lost 6 bases. Germline V CDR1 and CDR2: SQVTM, ANQGSEA. CDR3 length equals 12 residues. The chain's CDR3 is CSGTGEIGEQYF. The DNA of the CDR3 is TGCAGCGGTACAGGGGAAATCGGCGAGCAGTACTTC.

V gene TRBV28 combines with J gene TRBJ2-1; perhaps D is TRBD1 or TRBD2 (7 bases each). The CDR3 sequence is 15 residues long. Germline assignment: CDR1 MDHEN and CDR2 SYDVKM. The V gene lost 10 bases and the J gene lost 7 bases, with 23 bases spanning the gap. The CDR3 DNA reads TGTGCCACTAGACAAGGGGGGGCAGGGGGAAATGAGCAGTTCTTC. It translates to CATRQGGAGGNEQFF. The full variable domain, completed using reference TRBV28 and TRBJ2-1, is DVKVTQSSRYLVKRTGEKVFLECVQDMDHENMFWYRQDPGLGLRLIYFSYDVKMKEKGDIPEGYSVSREKKERFSLILESASTNQTSMYLCATRQGGAGGNEQFFGPGTRLTVL.

Relative to its sample, this clone is medium-sized (0.01 to 0.1%). The gene calls are TRBV27 and TRBJ2-4; 13 bases agree with TRBD2. The germline V gene encodes CDR1 MNHEY and CDR2 SMNVEV (reference sequence). The CDR3 is made up of 20 amino acids. With 5 bases clipped from V and 0 bases from J, the junction kept 13 bases outside the gene matches. CDR3 nucleotides: TGTGCCAGCAGTCGTCGGACTAGCGGGAGCGAAATGCGAGCCAAAAACATTCAGTACTTC. Protein product: CASSRRTSGSEMRAKNIQYF.

V and J are TRBV18 and TRBJ1-3; D is possibly TRBD1 (6 bases). Germline values: CDR1 KGHSH, CDR2 LQKENI. Trimming cost V 4 bases and J 0 bases, with 22 bases left between them. This CDR3 contains 19 residues. Written as DNA, the CDR3 is TGTGCCAGCTCACTGCTCCTTTCCGGGACACGTGGCTCTGGAAACACCATATATTTT. This translates into CASSLLLSGTRGSGNTIYF. The full variable domain, its missing parts supplied by reference TRBV18 and TRBJ1-3, is NAGVMQNPRHLVRRRGQEARLRCSPMKGHSHVYWYRQLPEEGLKFMVYLQKENIIDESGMPKERFSAEFPKEGPSILRIQQVVRGDSAAYFCASSLLLSGTRGSGNTIYFGEGSWLTVV.

This chain connects TRBV29-1 to TRBJ1-1; TRBD1 aligns across 7 bases. CDR1 is SQVTM, CDR2 ANQGSEA, per germline. The CDR3 has 13 amino acids. V gave up 2 bases and J gave up 7 bases; unmatched junction bases: 7. In nucleotides, the CDR3 is TGCAGCGTTGAAAAGGGGGCTGGGGATGAAGCTTTCTTT. Translated: CSVEKGAGDEAFF.